This T cell receptor beta chain was retrieved from a study of T cell responses to AZD1222 COVID-19 vaccine. The wider study: Pooled in the analysis were second doses at about 4 or about 12 weeks. Study-level points and caveats: Spike as a whole was targeted by vaccine-associated CD4 TCRs, dominant at 160-218 and 743-854. Baseline testing showed seropositivity in only 5 or 6 AZD1222 recipients.

In regard to this clone: Antigen: not known.

Clones were sequenced by immunoSEQ multiplex PCR, and TCRdb holds only the in-frame ones, with some missing. The sample has about 130,000 clones; roughly 94% are singletons. The CDR3 length is 14 residues. Between the trimmed V and J ends, which lost 3 bases and 2 bases, there was a span of 8 bases. Germline CDR1 MNHEY, CDR2 SVGEGT. This receptor was identified in an adult in good health. V is TRBV6-2 or TRBV6-3 and J is TRBJ1-5, with D possibly matching TRBD1 (6 bases). Sequencing used peripheral blood, obtained on day 0 of AZD1222 vaccination. The CDR3 DNA sequence: TGTGCCAGCAGTTATGGGGGCGGCAATCAGCCCCAGCATTTT. Amino acid sequence: CASSYGGGNQPQHF.